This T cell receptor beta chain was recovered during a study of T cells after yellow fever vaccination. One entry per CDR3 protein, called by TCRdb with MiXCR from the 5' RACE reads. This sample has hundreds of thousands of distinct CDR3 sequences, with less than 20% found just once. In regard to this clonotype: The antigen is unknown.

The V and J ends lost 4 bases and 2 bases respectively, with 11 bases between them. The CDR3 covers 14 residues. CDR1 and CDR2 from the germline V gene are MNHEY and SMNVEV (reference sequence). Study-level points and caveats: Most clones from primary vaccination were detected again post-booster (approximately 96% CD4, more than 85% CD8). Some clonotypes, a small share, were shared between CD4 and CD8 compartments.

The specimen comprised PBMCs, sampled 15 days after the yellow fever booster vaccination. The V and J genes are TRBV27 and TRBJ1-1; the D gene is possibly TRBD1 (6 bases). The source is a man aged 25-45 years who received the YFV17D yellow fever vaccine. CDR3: CASSSGAPNTEAFF. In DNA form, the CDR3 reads TGTGCCAGCAGTTCGGGGGCCCCAAACACTGAAGCTTTCTTT.